Listed here are 11 T cell receptor beta chains from one sample, sequenced in a study of T cell responses to AZD1222 COVID-19 vaccine. Method: immunoSEQ multiplex PCR; TCRdb's copy keeps in-frame clones and lacks some. This sample has about 83,000 clones, with 88% found just once. The material sequenced was peripheral blood, taken on day 0 of MenACWY control vaccination. Receptors originate from an adult in good health.

This clone has only one observation. V is TRBV11-2 and J is TRBJ1-3; no definite D call. Germline loops: CDR1 SGHAT, CDR2 FQNNGV. The CDR3 is 15 amino acids. Trimming cost V 1 base and J 1 base, with 8 bases left between them. DNA of the CDR3: TGTGCCAGCAGCTTAGTAGGATCGTCTGGAAACACCATATATTTT. It is translated as CASSLVGSSGNTIYF.

The rearrangement links TRBV19 to TRBJ1-5; D call uncertain. In germline, CDR1 is LNHDA, CDR2 SQIVND (reference sequence). The CDR3 sequence is 13 residues long. V was trimmed by 1 base and J by 5 bases, leaving 6 bases between them. The CDR3 loop is CASSIGLDQPQHF. The CDR3, as DNA: TGTGCCAGTAGTATAGGGCTGGATCAGCCCCAGCATTTT. Full variable domain (outside the CDR3, taken from reference TRBV19 and TRBJ1-5): DGGITQSPKYLFRKEGQNVTLSCEQNLNHDAMYWYRQDPGQGLRLIYYSQIVNDFQKGDIAEGYSVSREKKESFPLTVTSAQKNPTAFYLCASSIGLDQPQHFGDGTRLSIL.

The chain links TRBV5-4 to TRBJ1-6; the D gene is possibly TRBD1 (5 bases). The germline V gene encodes CDR1 SGHNT and CDR2 YYREEE (reference sequence). V was shortened by 4 bases and J by 7 bases, with 18 bases between the two germline ends. This CDR3 region has 16 residues. CDR3 residues: CASSRGGDLTNSPLHF. The DNA for the CDR3 is TGTGCCAGCAGCCGCGGGGGGGATCTTACGAATTCACCCCTCCACTTT.

The V call is TRBV5-6, the J call TRBJ2-7; D not resolved. In germline, CDR1 is SGHDT, CDR2 YYEEEE. V lost 1 base and J lost 6, with 8 bases in between. The CDR3 is 12 residues long. The CDR3 loop is CASSLTPPEQYF. CDR3 bases: TGTGCCAGCAGCTTGACCCCCCCCGAGCAGTACTTC.

The rearrangement uses TRBV3-1 (or the pseudogene TRBV3-2) and TRBJ1-1; TRBD1 agrees at 7 bases. There are 14 residues in the CDR3. Germline CDR1 LGHDT, CDR2 YNNKEL (reference sequence). The J segment lost 1 base and the V segment lost 5 bases, leaving 4 bases of the junction unmatched. The CDR3 spells CASSEQGSNTEAFF. CDR3 nucleotides: TGTGCCAGCAGCGAACAGGGGTCGAACACTGAAGCTTTCTTT.

The chain recombines TRBV5-8 with TRBJ1-4, with 8 bases identical to TRBD1. The J segment lost 4 bases and the V segment lost 0 bases, leaving 5 bases of the junction unmatched. This CDR3 contains 16 residues. Germline V lookup: CDR1 SGHTS, CDR2 YDEGEE. The DNA for the CDR3 is TGTGCCAGCAGCTTGGGGCCGACAGGGGTTAATGAAAAACTGTTTTTT. This sequence encodes CASSLGPTGVNEKLFF.

The rearrangement links TRBV28 to TRBJ1-2; maybe TRBD1 (6 bases). V was cut by 5 bases and J by 3 bases, with 10 bases left in between. The CDR3 loop spans 13 amino acids. Germline CDR1 is MDHEN and CDR2 is SYDVKM. CDR3 sequence (DNA): TGTGCCAGCAGTGTGGACAGATACTATGGCTACACCTTC. Encoded protein: CASSVDRYYGYTF.

A note on this clone: The same CDR3 arises from other DNA sequences in this sample as well. The V gene is TRBV4-3, the J gene TRBJ2-7; D is perhaps TRBD2 (6 bases). The V end lost 1 base, the J end lost 6 bases, and 13 bases lay between the germline ends. Germline V gene sequence: CDR1 LGHNA, CDR2 YSLEER. This CDR3 has 14 residues. In DNA, the CDR3 is TGCGCCAGCAGCCAAGCCCAGGGACTGGTCGAGCAGTACTTC. It codes for CASSQAQGLVEQYF.

The chain has TRBV2 and TRBJ2-1; D remains ambiguous. The CDR3 length is 11 residues. V was shortened by 8 bases and J by 2 bases, with 4 bases between the two germline ends. In germline, CDR1 is SNHLY, CDR2 FYNNEI. CDR3 loop: CASGAYNEQFF. CDR3 nucleotide sequence: TGTGCCAGCGGGGCCTACAATGAGCAGTTCTTC.

The CDR3: CASSVGQISGEKLFF. CDR3 coding DNA: TGTGCCAGCAGCGTGGGACAGATTTCGGGTGAAAAACTGTTTTTT. V usage is TRBV9 and J usage is TRBJ1-4; 7 bases are shared with TRBD1. J gave up 7 bases and V 2 bases, and 8 bases lay outside the gene matches. Germline V lookup: CDR1 SGDLS, CDR2 YYNGEE. CDR3 size: 15 residues.

J is TRBJ1-1 and V is TRBV28, with D unresolved. The CDR3 covers 12 residues. The germline gives CDR1 MDHEN, CDR2 SYDVKM. The V end was cut by 2 bases, the J end by 1 base, with 2 bases between. The CDR3 protein is CASSLPNTEAFF. CDR3 DNA: TGTGCCAGCAGTTTACCGAACACTGAAGCTTTCTTT. Based on the CDR3 plus reference TRBV28 and TRBJ1-1, the full variable domain is DVKVTQSSRYLVKRTGEKVFLECVQDMDHENMFWYRQDPGLGLRLIYFSYDVKMKEKGDIPEGYSVSREKKERFSLILESASTNQTSMYLCASSLPNTEAFFGQGTRLTVV.